This T cell receptor (beta chain) was sequenced in a study of shared clonotypes between healthy human individuals. On sorted subsets, replicate PCRs used 200 ng DNA, or approximately 33,000 T cell genomes. Profiling relied on immunoSEQ multiplex PCR, and the TCRdb table lists in-frame clones only, not all of them. Altogether about 2 million clones are present, 85% to 95% being singletons, with the ten largest covering 0.1% to 0.15%. On this clone: Its antigen is not identified.

Trimming stripped 0 bases from V and 8 bases from J, with 8 bases between. This CDR3 region has 13 residues. Germline assignment: CDR1 SGHAT and CDR2 FQNNGV. Study results and limitations: For sorted subsets, rarefaction showed incomplete sequencing despite large depth. The study generally estimated greater richness for naive than memory subsets. It was expected that sequencing depth would affect clonotype sharing among donors.

The sequencing input was naive CD4+ T cells sorted from blood. Subset here: CD45RA+ positively selected. V gene TRBV11-2 combines with J gene TRBJ2-1; D not resolved. The receptor was derived from a young man in good health. The CDR3 DNA follows: TGTGCCAGCAGCTTAGAGTATGAGTATGAGCAGTTCTTC. This translates into CASSLEYEYEQFF.